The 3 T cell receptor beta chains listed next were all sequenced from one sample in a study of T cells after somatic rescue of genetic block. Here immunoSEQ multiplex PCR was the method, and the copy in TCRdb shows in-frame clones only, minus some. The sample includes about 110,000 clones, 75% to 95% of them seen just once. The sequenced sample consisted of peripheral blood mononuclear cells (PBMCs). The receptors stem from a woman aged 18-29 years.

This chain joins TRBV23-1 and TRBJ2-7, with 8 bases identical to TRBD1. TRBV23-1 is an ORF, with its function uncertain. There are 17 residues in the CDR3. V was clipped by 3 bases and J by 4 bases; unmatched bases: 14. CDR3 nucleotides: TGCGCCAGCAGTCACAAACCCAGGACAGGGAAGGATTACGAGCAGTACTTC. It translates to CASSHKPRTGKDYEQYF.

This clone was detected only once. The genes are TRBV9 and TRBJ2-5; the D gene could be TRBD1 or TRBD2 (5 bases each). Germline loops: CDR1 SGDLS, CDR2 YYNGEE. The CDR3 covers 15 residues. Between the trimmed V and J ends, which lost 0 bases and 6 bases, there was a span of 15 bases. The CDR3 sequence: CASSVGVGQRQTQYF. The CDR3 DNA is TGTGCCAGCAGCGTAGGAGTGGGGCAGCGGCAGACCCAGTACTTC.

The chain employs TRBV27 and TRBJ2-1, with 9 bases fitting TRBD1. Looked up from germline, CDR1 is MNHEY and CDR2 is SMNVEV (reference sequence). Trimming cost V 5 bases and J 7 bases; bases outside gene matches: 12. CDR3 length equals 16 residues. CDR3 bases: TGTGCCAGCAGTCCCCGGACAGGGGTGATCGGAAATGAGCAGTTCTTC. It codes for CASSPRTGVIGNEQFF.